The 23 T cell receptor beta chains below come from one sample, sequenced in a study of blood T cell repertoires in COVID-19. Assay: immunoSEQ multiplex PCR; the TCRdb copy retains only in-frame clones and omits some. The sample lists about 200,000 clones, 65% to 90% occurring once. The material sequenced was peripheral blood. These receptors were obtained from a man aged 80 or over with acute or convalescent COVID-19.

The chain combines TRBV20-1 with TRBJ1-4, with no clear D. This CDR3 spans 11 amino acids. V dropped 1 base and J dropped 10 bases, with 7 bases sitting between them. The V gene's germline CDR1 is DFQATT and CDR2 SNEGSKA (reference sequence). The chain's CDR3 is CSARVEGKLFF. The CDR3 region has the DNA TGCAGTGCTAGAGTGGAGGGAAAACTGTTTTTT.

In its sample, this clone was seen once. CDR3 protein: CASSDQGALGANVLTF. As DNA, the CDR3 is TGTGCCAGCAGTGACCAGGGGGCGCTTGGGGCCAACGTCCTGACTTTC. The chain is built from TRBV25-1 and TRBJ2-6; 8 bases agree with TRBD1. Trimming took 3 bases from V and 3 from J; bases not matched to a gene: 4. The length of the CDR3 is 16 residues. Germline V gene data show CDR1 as MGHDK and CDR2 as SYGVNS. The full variable domain, rest sourced from reference TRBV25-1 and TRBJ2-6, is EADIYQTPRYLVIGTGKKITLECSQTMGHDKMYWYQQDPGMELHLIHYSYGVNSTEKGDLSSESTVSRIRTEHFPLTLESARPSHTSQYLCASSDQGALGANVLTFGAGSRLTVL.

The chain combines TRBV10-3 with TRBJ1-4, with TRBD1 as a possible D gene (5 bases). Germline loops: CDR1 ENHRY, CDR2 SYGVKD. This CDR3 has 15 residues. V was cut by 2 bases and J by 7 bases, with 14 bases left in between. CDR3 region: CAISEGGTGTEKLFF. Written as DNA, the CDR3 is TGTGCCATCAGTGAGGGGGGGACCGGGACTGAAAAACTGTTTTTT.

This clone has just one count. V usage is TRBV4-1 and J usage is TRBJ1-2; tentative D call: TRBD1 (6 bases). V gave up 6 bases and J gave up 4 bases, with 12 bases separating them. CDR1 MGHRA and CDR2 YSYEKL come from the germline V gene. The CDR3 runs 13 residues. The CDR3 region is CASRGAASYGYTF. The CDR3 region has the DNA TGCGCCAGCAGGGGGGCAGCCTCCTATGGCTACACCTTC.

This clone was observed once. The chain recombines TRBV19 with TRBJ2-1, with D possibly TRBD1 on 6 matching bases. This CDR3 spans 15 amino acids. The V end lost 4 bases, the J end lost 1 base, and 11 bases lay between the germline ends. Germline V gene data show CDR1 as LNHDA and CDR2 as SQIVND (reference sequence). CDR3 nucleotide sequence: TGTGCCAGTAGTACAAGCGGACAGTCCTACAATGAGCAGTTCTTC. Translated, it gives CASSTSGQSYNEQFF.

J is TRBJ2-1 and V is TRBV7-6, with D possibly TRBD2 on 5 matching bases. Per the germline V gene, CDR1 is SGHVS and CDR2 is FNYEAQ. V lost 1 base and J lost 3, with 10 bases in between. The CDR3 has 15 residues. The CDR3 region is CASSLGAAHYNEQFF. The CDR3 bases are TGTGCCAGCAGCTTAGGAGCGGCCCACTACAATGAGCAGTTCTTC.

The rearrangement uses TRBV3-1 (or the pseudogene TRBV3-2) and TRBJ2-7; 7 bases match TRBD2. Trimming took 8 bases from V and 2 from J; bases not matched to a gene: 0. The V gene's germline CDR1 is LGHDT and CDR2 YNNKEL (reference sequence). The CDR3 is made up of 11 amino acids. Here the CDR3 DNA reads TGTGCCAGCCGGGGGGCCTACGAGCAGTACTTC. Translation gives CASRGAYEQYF.

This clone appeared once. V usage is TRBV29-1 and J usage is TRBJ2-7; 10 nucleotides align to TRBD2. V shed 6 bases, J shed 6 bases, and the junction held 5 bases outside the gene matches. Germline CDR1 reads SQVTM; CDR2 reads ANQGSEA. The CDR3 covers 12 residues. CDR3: CSVGTSVGEQYV. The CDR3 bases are TGCAGCGTCGGGACTAGCGTCGGCGAGCAGTACGTC.

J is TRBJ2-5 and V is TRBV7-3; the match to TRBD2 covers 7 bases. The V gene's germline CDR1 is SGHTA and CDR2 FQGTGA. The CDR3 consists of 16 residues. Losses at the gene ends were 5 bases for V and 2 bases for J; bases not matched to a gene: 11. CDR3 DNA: TGTGCCAGCAGCCCTCGGGGAGGGGAGGTACAAGAGACCCAGTACTTC. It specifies CASSPRGGEVQETQYF.

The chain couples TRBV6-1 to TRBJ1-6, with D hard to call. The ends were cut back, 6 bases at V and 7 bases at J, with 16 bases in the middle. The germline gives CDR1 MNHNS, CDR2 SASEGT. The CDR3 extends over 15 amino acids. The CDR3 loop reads CASRSWSNQNSPLHF. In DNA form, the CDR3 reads TGTGCCAGCAGATCTTGGAGTAATCAGAATTCACCCCTCCACTTT.

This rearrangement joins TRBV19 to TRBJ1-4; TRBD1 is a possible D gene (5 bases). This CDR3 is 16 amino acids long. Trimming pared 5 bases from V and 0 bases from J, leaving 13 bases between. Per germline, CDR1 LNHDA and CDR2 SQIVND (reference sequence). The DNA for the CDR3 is TGTGCCAGTAGTCTAGCGGGGGTATCAACTAATGAAAAACTGTTTTTT. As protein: CASSLAGVSTNEKLFF. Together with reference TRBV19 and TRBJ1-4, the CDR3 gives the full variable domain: DGGITQSPKYLFRKEGQNVTLSCEQNLNHDAMYWYRQDPGQGLRLIYYSQIVNDFQKGDIAEGYSVSREKKESFPLTVTSAQKNPTAFYLCASSLAGVSTNEKLFFGSGTQLSVL.

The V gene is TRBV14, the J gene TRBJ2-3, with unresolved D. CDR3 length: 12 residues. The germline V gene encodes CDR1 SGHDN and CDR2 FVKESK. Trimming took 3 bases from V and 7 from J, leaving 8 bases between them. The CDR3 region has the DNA TGTGCCAGCAGCCACAGACTTAATACGCAGTATTTT. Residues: CASSHRLNTQYF. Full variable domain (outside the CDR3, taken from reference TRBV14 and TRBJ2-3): EAGVTQFPSHSVIEKGQTVTLRCDPISGHDNLYWYRRVMGKEIKFLLHFVKESKQDESGMPNNRFLAERTGGTYSTLKVQPAELEDSGVYFCASSHRLNTQYFGPGTRLTVL.

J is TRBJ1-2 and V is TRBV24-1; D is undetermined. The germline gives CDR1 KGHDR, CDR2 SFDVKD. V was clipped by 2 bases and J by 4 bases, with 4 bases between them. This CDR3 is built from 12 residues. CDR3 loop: CATSDSVYGYTF. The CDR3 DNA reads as TGTGCCACCAGTGATTCCGTCTATGGCTACACCTTC.

The CDR3 is CASSSTGGNGYTF. For the CDR3, the DNA is TGTGCCAGCAGTTCCACAGGGGGGAATGGCTACACCTTC. The genes are TRBV28 and TRBJ1-2; 8 bases fit TRBD1. The CDR3 covers 13 residues. Germline V gene sequence: CDR1 MDHEN, CDR2 SYDVKM. Trimming cost V 4 bases and J 6 bases; bases outside gene matches: 4.

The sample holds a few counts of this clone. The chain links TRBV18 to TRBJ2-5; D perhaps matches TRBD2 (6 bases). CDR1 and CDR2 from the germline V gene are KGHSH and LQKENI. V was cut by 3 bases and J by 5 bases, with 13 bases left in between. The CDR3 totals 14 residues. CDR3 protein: CASSPGGVGETQYF. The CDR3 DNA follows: TGTGCCAGCTCACCCGGAGGGGTTGGGGAGACCCAGTACTTC.

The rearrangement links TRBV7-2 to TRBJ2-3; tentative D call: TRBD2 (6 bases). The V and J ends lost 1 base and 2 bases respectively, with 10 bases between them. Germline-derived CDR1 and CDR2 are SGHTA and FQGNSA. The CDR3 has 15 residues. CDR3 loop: CASSLEGLYTDTQYF. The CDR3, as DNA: TGTGCCAGCAGCTTAGAGGGACTTTACACAGATACGCAGTATTTT.

DNA of the CDR3: TGCAGCGTAGTGACTAGCGGGACCTTCTACAATGAGCAGTTCTTC. Amino acid sequence: CSVVTSGTFYNEQFF. V and J are TRBV29-1 and TRBJ2-1, with 11 bases fitting TRBD2. The CDR3 covers 15 residues. Trimming at V came to 6 bases and at J to 3 bases, leaving 7 bases not matched to a gene. Germline V CDR1 and CDR2: SQVTM, ANQGSEA.

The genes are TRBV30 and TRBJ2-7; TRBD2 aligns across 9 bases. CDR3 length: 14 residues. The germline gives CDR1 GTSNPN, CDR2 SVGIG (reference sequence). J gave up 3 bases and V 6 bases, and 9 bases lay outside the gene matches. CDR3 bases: TGTGCCTGCGCCGTAGCGGGAGTCGGCTACGAGCAGTACTTC. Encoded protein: CACAVAGVGYEQYF.

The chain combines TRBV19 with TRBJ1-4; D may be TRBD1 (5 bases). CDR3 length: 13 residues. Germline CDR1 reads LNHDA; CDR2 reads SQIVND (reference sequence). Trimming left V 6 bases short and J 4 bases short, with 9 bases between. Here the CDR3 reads CASRDSYNEKLFF. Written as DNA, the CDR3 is TGTGCCAGTAGAGACAGCTATAATGAAAAACTGTTTTTT.

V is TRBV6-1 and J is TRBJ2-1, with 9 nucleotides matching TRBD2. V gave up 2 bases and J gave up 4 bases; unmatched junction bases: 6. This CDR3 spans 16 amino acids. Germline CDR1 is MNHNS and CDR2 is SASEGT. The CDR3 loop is CASSERGLAIYNEQFF. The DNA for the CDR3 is TGTGCCAGCAGTGAAAGGGGACTAGCCATATACAATGAGCAGTTCTTC.

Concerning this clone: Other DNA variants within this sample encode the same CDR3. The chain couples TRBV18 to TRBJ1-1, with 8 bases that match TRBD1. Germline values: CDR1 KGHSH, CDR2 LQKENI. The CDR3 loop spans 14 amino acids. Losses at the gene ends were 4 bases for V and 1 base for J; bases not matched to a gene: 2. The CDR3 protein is CASSQDRANTEAFF. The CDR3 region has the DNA TGTGCCAGCTCACAGGACAGGGCGAACACTGAAGCTTTCTTT.

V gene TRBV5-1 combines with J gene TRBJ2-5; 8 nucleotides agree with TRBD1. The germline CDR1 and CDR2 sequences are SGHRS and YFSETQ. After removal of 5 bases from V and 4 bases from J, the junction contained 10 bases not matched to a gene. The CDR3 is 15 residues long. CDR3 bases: TGCGCCAGCAGTGGGGGACAGGTAGAATCAGAGACCCAGTACTTC. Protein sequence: CASSGGQVESETQYF. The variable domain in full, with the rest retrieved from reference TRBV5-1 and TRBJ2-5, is KAGVTQTPRYLIKTRGQQVTLSCSPISGHRSVSWYQQTPGQGLQFLFEYFSETQRNKGNFPGRFSGRQFSNSRSEMNVSTLELGDSALYLCASSGGQVESETQYFGPGTRLLVL.

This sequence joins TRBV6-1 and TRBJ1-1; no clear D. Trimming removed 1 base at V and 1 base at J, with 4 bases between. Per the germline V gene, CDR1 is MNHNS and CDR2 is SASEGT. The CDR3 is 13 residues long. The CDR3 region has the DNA TGTGCCAGCAGTGAAGTTCAGAACACTGAAGCTTTCTTT. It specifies CASSEVQNTEAFF.